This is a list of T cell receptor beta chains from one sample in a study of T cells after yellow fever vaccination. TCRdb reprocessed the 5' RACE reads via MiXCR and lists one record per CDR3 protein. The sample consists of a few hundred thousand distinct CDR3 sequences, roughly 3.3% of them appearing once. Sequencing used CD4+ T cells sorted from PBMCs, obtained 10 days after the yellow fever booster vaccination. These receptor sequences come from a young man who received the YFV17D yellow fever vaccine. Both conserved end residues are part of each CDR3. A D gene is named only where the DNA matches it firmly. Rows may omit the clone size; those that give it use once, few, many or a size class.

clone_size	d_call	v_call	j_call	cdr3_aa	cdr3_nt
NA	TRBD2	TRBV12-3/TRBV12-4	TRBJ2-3	CASSFRLAGTDTQYF	TGTGCCAGCAGTTTTAGACTAGCGGGGACAGATACGCAGTATTTT
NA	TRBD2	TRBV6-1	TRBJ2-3	CASSAWGGGTDTQYF	TGTGCCAGCAGTGCGTGGGGGGGGGGCACAGATACGCAGTATTTT
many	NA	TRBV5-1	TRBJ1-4	CASSTSGGQANEKLFF	TGCGCCAGCAGCACGAGCGGGGGCCAGGCTAATGAAAAACTGTTTTTT
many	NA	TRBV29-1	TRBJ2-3	CSVEDWGYGTDTQYF	TGCAGCGTTGAAGATTGGGGGTACGGAACAGATACGCAGTATTTT
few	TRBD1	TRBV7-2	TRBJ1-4	CASSPGQGFEKLFF	TGTGCCAGCAGCCCCGGACAGGGGTTTGAAAAACTGTTTTTT
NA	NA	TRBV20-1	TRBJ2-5	CSARDAPGLGQETQYF	TGCAGTGCTAGAGACGCCCCCGGGCTGGGGCAAGAGACCCAGTACTTC
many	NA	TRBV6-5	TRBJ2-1	CASSYLKASYNEQFF	TGTGCCAGCAGTTATTTGAAAGCCTCCTACAATGAGCAGTTCTTC
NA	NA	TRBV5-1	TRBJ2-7	CASSLSPRGSSYEQYF	TGCGCCAGCAGCTTGAGCCCCAGGGGTAGCTCCTACGAGCAGTACTTC
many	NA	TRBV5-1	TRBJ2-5	CASRLGGEETQYF	TGCGCCAGCAGACTAGGCGGGGAAGAGACCCAGTACTTC
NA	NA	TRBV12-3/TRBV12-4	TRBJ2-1	CASSPLNNEQFF	TGTGCCAGCAGTCCACTAAACAATGAGCAGTTCTTC
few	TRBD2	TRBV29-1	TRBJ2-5	CSVVTSGGRETQYF	TGCAGCGTCGTAACTAGCGGGGGGCGGGAGACCCAGTACTTC
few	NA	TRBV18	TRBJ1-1	CASSLEEGTEAFF	TGTGCCAGCTCCCTTGAGGAAGGGACTGAAGCTTTCTTT
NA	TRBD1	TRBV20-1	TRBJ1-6	CSASGQVALINSPLHF	TGCAGTGCTAGCGGACAGGTGGCCCTAATTAATTCACCCCTCCACTTT
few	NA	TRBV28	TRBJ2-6	CASTPPGANVLTF	TGTGCCAGCACCCCGCCCGGGGCCAACGTCCTGACTTTC
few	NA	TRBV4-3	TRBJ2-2	CASSPLLVRRGAGELFF	TGCGCCAGCAGCCCGCTCCTTGTTAGGCGTGGGGCCGGGGAGCTGTTTTTT
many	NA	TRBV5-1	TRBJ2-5	CASSLASLETQYF	TGCGCCAGCAGCTTGGCTAGCTTGGAGACCCAGTACTTC
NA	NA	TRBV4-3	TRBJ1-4	CASSQDWFREEEEKLFF	TGCGCCAGCAGCCAAGATTGGTTCAGGGAGGAAGAAGAAAAACTGTTTTTT
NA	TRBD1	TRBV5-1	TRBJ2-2	CASSLTVLGQGGGELFF	TGCGCCAGCAGCTTGACCGTCCTGGGACAGGGTGGAGGGGAGCTGTTTTTT
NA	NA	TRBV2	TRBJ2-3	CASRDNRPVTQYF	TGTGCCAGCAGAGACAACCGCCCTGTTACGCAGTATTTT
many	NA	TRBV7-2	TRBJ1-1	CASSSTVSTEAFF	TGTGCCAGCAGCTCGACCGTCTCAACTGAAGCTTTCTTT
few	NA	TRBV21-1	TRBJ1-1	CASSKVSEAFF	TGTGCCAGCAGCAAAGTCAGTGAAGCTTTCTTT
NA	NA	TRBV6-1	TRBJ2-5	CASNIWETQYF	TGTGCCAGCAACATATGGGAGACCCAGTACTTC
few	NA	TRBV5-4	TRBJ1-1	CASSRPSAGNTEAFF	TGTGCCAGCAGCCGGCCTTCGGCAGGGAACACTGAAGCTTTCTTT
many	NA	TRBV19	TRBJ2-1	CASRPALAGSDEQFF	TGTGCCAGTAGGCCCGCCCTAGCTGGGTCCGATGAGCAGTTCTTC
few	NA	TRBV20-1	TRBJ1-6	CSTKTGYWGNSPLHF	TGCAGCACTAAAACAGGGTATTGGGGTAATTCACCCCTCCACTTT
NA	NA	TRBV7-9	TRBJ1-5	CASSPGRSQPQHF	TGTGCCAGCAGCCCAGGGCGCAGTCAGCCCCAGCATTTT
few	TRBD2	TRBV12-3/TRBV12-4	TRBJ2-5	CASSLDGLAGGHGKETQYF	TGTGCCAGCAGTTTAGACGGACTAGCGGGGGGGCACGGTAAGGAGACCCAGTACTTC
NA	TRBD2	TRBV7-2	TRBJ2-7	CASNRGGGAYEQYF	TGTGCCAGCAATCGCGGCGGGGGGGCTTACGAGCAGTACTTC
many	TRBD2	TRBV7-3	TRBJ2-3	CASSPRLAGGTDTQYF	TGTGCCAGCAGCCCACGTTTGGCGGGGGGAACAGATACGCAGTATTTT
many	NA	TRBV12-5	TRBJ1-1	CASGPQTEAFF	TGTGCTAGTGGTCCCCAGACTGAAGCTTTCTTT
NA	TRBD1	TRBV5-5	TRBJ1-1	CASSFLGTGDTEAFF	TGTGCCAGCAGCTTTTTAGGGACAGGGGACACTGAAGCTTTCTTT
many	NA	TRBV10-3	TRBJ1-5	CAISDREGGQPQHF	TGTGCCATCAGTGACAGGGAAGGAGGACAGCCCCAGCATTTT
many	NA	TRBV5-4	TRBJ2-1	CASSPLGGLHEQFF	TGTGCCAGCAGCCCCCTGGGGGGGCTCCATGAGCAGTTCTTC
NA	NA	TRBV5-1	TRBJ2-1	CASSRGGGGSYNEQFF	TGCGCCAGCAGCCGAGGGGGAGGGGGGTCCTACAATGAGCAGTTCTTC
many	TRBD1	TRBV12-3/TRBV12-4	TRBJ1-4	CASRGSGTGREKLFF	TGTGCCAGCAGAGGTTCCGGGACAGGGCGTGAAAAACTGTTTTTT
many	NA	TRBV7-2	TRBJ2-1	CASSLGGLLNNEQFF	TGTGCCAGCAGCTTAGGGGGACTTTTGAACAATGAGCAGTTCTTC
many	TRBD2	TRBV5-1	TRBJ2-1	CASSLEPSGGEDEQFF	TGCGCCAGCAGCTTGGAACCTAGCGGGGGGGAAGATGAGCAGTTCTTC
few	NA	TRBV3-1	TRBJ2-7	CASSPGTFYYEQYF	TGTGCCAGCAGCCCCGGGACTTTCTACTACGAGCAGTACTTC
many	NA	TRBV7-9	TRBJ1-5	CASSGDGQPQHF	TGTGCCAGCAGCGGTGACGGTCAGCCCCAGCATTTT
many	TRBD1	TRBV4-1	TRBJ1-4	CASSQAGQAFVNEKLFF	TGCGCCAGCAGCCAAGCGGGACAGGCCTTTGTTAATGAAAAACTGTTTTTT
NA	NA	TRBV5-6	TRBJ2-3	CASSHPRDWITDTQYF	TGTGCCAGCAGCCACCCCCGGGACTGGATCACAGATACGCAGTATTTT
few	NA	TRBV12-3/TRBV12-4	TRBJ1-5	CASSFWEGGQPQHF	TGTGCCAGCAGTTTTTGGGAGGGAGGTCAGCCCCAGCATTTT